This T cell receptor beta chain appears in the sequencing data of a study of blood T cell repertoires in COVID-19. Study as a whole: The analysed material was cDNA or gDNA that came from T cells, B-cell-depleted T cells, or PBMCs.

The Seattle patients joined while their infection was active and were tracked longitudinally afterward. Germline V CDR1 and CDR2: LGHDT, YNNKEL (reference sequence). The CDR3 consists of 15 residues. Unmatched junction bases numbered 7, after V lost 4 bases and J lost 7 bases. Produced via immunoSEQ multiplex PCR; TCRdb's table is partial and in-frame only. This table holds around 220,000 clones, 82% found once. Material: peripheral blood. The V gene is TRBV3-1 (or the pseudogene TRBV3-2), the J gene TRBJ1-6, with TRBD1 identical over 7 bases. This clonotype originated in an elderly woman with COVID-19, enrolled during active disease. In DNA form, the CDR3 reads TGTGCCAGCAGCCCTTTACCGGGACAGAATTCACCCCTCCACTTT. The encoded protein is CASSPLPGQNSPLHF.